This TCR beta chain was recovered during a study of regulatory T cells in long-lasting Graves disease. This CDR3 has 17 amino acids. The germline CDR1 and CDR2 sequences are MNHEY and SMNVEV (reference sequence). V was cut by 6 bases and J by 4 bases, with 22 bases left in between. Library construction for TCR beta used iRepertoire HTBI primers and Arm-PCR of CDR3 regions. MiXCR was run by TCRdb on the multiplex PCR reads, yielding one entry per CDR3 protein. Of about 610,000 distinct CDR3 sequences in the sample, 15% to 20% are singletons; the top ten hold around 12%. Time point described: newly diagnosed GD, antithyroid drugs for less than 3 months. PBMC-derived RNA was used for the TCR library. The sample holds many counts of this clonotype. Its target is not known. General observations from the study: Examination was confined to peripheral blood, excluding thyroid tissue. Persistent disease exhibited a predilection for TRBV28, TRBJ1-2 and TRBJ2-5.

These same data were also listed under a study on T cells in Graves' hyperthyroidism and ophthalmopathy. From that report: Blood also carried most thyroid clonotypes expanded above 0.001.

The source of this sequence is a man younger than 30 with Graves disease. The chain joins TRBV27 to TRBJ1-5; possible D gene TRBD1, 6 bases. The material was peripheral blood mononuclear cells (PBMCs), obtained at new diagnosis, from a patient treated with antithyroid drugs. In DNA form, the CDR3 reads TGTGCCAGCAGGGAAACAGGGATGTCGGGGGGGAATCAGCCCCAGCATTTT. Residues: CASRETGMSGGNQPQHF.